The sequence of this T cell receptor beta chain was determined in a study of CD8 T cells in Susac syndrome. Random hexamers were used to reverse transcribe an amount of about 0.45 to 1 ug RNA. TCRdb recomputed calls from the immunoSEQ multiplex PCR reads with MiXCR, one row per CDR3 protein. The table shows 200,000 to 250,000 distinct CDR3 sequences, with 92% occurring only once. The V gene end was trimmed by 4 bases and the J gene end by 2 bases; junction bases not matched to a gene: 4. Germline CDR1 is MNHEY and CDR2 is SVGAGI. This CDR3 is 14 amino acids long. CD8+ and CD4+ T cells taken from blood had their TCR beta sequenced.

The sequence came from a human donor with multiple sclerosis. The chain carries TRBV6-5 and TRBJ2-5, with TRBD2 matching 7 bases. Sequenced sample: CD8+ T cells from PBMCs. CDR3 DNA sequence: TGTGCCAGCAGTTCAAGAGCGGGGCAAGAGACCCAGTACTTC. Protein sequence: CASSSRAGQETQYF.